A single T cell receptor (beta chain) is shown here with its context. Antigen specificity is unknown. TCRdb itself ran the PCR reads through MiXCR, one entry per CDR3 protein. The sample shows over 300,000 distinct CDR3 sequences, roughly 23% of them seen only once. Trimming cost V 6 bases and J 1 base, with 16 bases left between them. This CDR3 spans 16 amino acids. The germline V gene encodes CDR1 MNHEY and CDR2 SMNVEV (reference sequence). The sample comes from a study of molecular identifiers for immune sequencing clone quantification. Study-level points and caveats: Clonotypes surpassing 20 RNA copies contained over 97% of effector molecules, versus under 1% in naive cells.

Sorted naive CD8 T cells, roughly 20,000 to 1,100,000, were sequenced from 10%, 30% or 50% RNA. Sorting defined naive CD8 T cells as CD8+CD4-CCR7+CD45RA+. This TCR came from a human donor in good health. Some libraries in this study had Jurkat cell RNA spiked in. V gene TRBV27 combines with J gene TRBJ1-5, with D tentatively TRBD1 (5 bases). Sequenced: naive CD8+ T cells from blood, with Jurkat cell RNA spiked in. Indicated subset: FACS-sorted CD8+CD4-CCR7+CD45RA+ naive T cells. CDR3 sequence (DNA): TGTGCCAGCAGCCTCACCGCAGGGACGAGCAATCAGCCCCAGCATTTT. It specifies CASSLTAGTSNQPQHF.